The next 27 T cell receptor beta chains were all read from a single sample in a study of T cell responses to AZD1222 COVID-19 vaccine. This table comes from immunoSEQ multiplex PCR, and its TCRdb copy is limited to in-frame clones, with some not included. The sample includes 100,000 to 120,000 clones, about 88% of them seen just once. This specimen consisted of peripheral blood, obtained on day 0 of AZD1222 vaccination. These receptors originate from an adult in good health.

The chain carries TRBV2 and TRBJ1-5, with D perhaps TRBD1 (6 bases). Germline CDR1 is SNHLY and CDR2 is FYNNEI. This CDR3 spans 15 amino acids. V was shortened by 8 bases and J by 3 bases, with 17 bases between the two germline ends. CDR3 nucleotide sequence: TGTGCCAGCCTCCGGGACAATACTTACAATCAGCCCCAGCATTTT. Translation: CASLRDNTYNQPQHF.

This clone was picked up a small number of times. This chain uses TRBV7-2 with TRBJ2-5; TRBD1 matches 7 bases. Germline CDR1 is SGHTA and CDR2 is FQGNSA. This CDR3 is built from 14 residues. Losses at the gene ends were 4 bases for V and 1 base for J; bases not matched to a gene: 3. CDR3 bases: TGTGCCAGCAGCTCGGGACAGACCCAAGAGACCCAGTACTTC. This sequence encodes CASSSGQTQETQYF. The entire variable domain, with the rest obtained from reference TRBV7-2 and TRBJ2-5, is as follows: GAGVSQSPSNKVTEKGKDVELRCDPISGHTALYWYRQSLGQGLEFLIYFQGNSAPDKSGLPSDRFSAERTGGSVSTLTIQRTQQEDSAVYLCASSSGQTQETQYFGPGTRLLVL.

The chain employs TRBV28 and TRBJ2-2; 10 bases align to TRBD1. The CDR3 length is 15 residues. CDR1 is MDHEN and CDR2 is SYDVKM in the germline V gene. V was clipped by 6 bases and J by 7 bases; unmatched bases: 8. The CDR3 DNA is TGTGCCAGCAGATCGGGGACAGGGGACAGCGGGGAGCTGTTTTTT. This sequence encodes CASRSGTGDSGELFF.

J is TRBJ1-1 and V is TRBV7-7; D is unresolved. Germline CDR1 SSHAT, CDR2 FNYEAQ (reference sequence). The CDR3 is made up of 13 amino acids. V dropped 5 bases and J dropped 0 bases, with 7 bases sitting between them. CDR3 sequence reads: CASSLSMNTEAFF. The CDR3 coding sequence is TGTGCCAGCAGCCTATCTATGAACACTGAAGCTTTCTTT. Based on the CDR3 plus reference TRBV7-7 and TRBJ1-1, the full variable domain is GAGVSQSPRYKVTKRGQDVTLRCDPISSHATLYWYQQALGQGPEFLTYFNYEAQPDKSGLPSDRFSAERPEGSISTLTIQRTEQRDSAMYRCASSLSMNTEAFFGQGTRLTVV.

The rearrangement joins TRBV3-1 (or the pseudogene TRBV3-2) to TRBJ1-5, with 7 bases lining up with TRBD1. The CDR3 has 16 amino acids. Germline loops: CDR1 LGHDT, CDR2 YNNKEL (reference sequence). Trimming cost V 4 bases and J 0 bases; bases outside gene matches: 6. This chain's CDR3 is CASSPSDRISNQPQHF. CDR3 in DNA: TGTGCCAGCAGCCCCTCGGACAGGATTAGCAATCAGCCCCAGCATTTT.

The chain is built from TRBV28 and TRBJ2-7, with 11 bases lining up with TRBD1. Per germline, CDR1 MDHEN and CDR2 SYDVKM. CDR3 size: 18 residues. With 6 bases clipped from V and 5 bases from J, the junction kept 18 bases outside the gene matches. The CDR3 DNA reads TGTGCCAGCAGAGCAAGTAGAGAAGGGACAGGGGGTCCCCACGAGCAGTACTTC. Its protein is CASRASREGTGGPHEQYF. Drawing the rest from reference TRBV28 and TRBJ2-7, the complete variable domain is DVKVTQSSRYLVKRTGEKVFLECVQDMDHENMFWYRQDPGLGLRLIYFSYDVKMKEKGDIPEGYSVSREKKERFSLILESASTNQTSMYLCASRASREGTGGPHEQYFGPGTRLTVT.

V gene TRBV18 combines with J gene TRBJ2-1, with D hard to call. V was shortened by 2 bases and J by 0 bases, with 8 bases between the two germline ends. This CDR3 comprises 15 residues. CDR1 is KGHSH, CDR2 LQKENI, per germline. Here the CDR3 DNA reads TGTGCCAGCTCACCAGCCAGAACCTCCTACAATGAGCAGTTCTTC. Its translation is CASSPARTSYNEQFF.

V usage is TRBV27 and J usage is TRBJ2-2, with 7 positions matching TRBD1. CDR3 size: 15 residues. CDR1 is MNHEY and CDR2 is SMNVEV in the germline V gene (reference sequence). J gave up 3 bases and V 8 bases, and 9 bases lay outside the gene matches. The CDR3 loop is CASSKRDSDTGELFF. CDR3 in DNA: TGTGCCAGCTCGAAACGGGACAGCGACACCGGGGAGCTGTTTTTT.

The rearrangement uses TRBV11-3 and TRBJ2-7; D perhaps matches TRBD2 (5 bases). The V end lost 0 bases, the J end lost 2 bases, and 11 bases lay between the germline ends. This CDR3 spans 15 amino acids. CDR1 and CDR2 (germline): SGHNT, YENEEA. This CDR3 reads CASSLDGTGTYEQYF. CDR3 bases: TGTGCCAGCAGCTTAGATGGCACCGGGACCTACGAGCAGTACTTC.

The chain couples TRBV5-4 to TRBJ1-3; no reliable D call. The CDR3 is 14 amino acids. Germline-derived CDR1 and CDR2 are SGHNT and YYREEE (reference sequence). V was cut by 4 bases and J by 4 bases, with 12 bases left in between. The CDR3 DNA reads as TGTGCCAGCAGCGAGGAGACTTGGGGAAACACCATATATTTT. Translating gives CASSEETWGNTIYF.

This clone was seen a handful of times. The chain is built from TRBV7-9 and TRBJ2-3, with unresolved D. The CDR3 loop spans 15 amino acids. V was pared by 5 bases and J by 2 bases, with 14 bases between. Germline V gene lookup returns CDR1 SEHNR and CDR2 FQNEAQ (reference sequence). The chain's CDR3 is CASSTRVGFTDTQYF. In nucleotides, the CDR3 is TGTGCCAGCAGCACCCGGGTGGGGTTCACAGATACGCAGTATTTT.

The genes are TRBV5-5 and TRBJ2-1; D unclear. V was clipped by 0 bases and J by 9 bases, with 13 bases between them. CDR3 length: 14 amino acids. Germline lookup yields CDR1 SGHKS and CDR2 YYEKEE (reference sequence). The CDR3 coding sequence is TGTGCCAGCAGCTTGGAGGGTTCCAGAGGTGAGCAGTTCTTC. Translation gives CASSLEGSRGEQFF.

This clone has only one observation. This sequence joins TRBV5-1 and TRBJ1-2, with D perhaps matching TRBD1 (5 bases). With 0 bases removed from V and 2 bases from J, the gap between germline ends came to 11 bases. CDR3 length: 15 amino acids. Germline V lookup: CDR1 SGHRS, CDR2 YFSETQ. The CDR3 loop is CASSLDPGTNYGYTF. CDR3 bases: TGCGCCAGCAGCTTGGATCCGGGGACCAACTATGGCTACACCTTC.

The rearrangement joins TRBV10-1 to TRBJ2-1; D ambiguous. The CDR3 is made up of 14 amino acids. Deletions cut 0 bases from V and 2 bases from J, with 5 bases between. Germline values: CDR1 WNHNN, CDR2 SYGVQD (reference sequence). For the CDR3, the DNA is TGCGCCAGCAGTGAGTCGACGGCCTACAATGAGCAGTTCTTC. Its protein is CASSESTAYNEQFF.

The rearrangement links TRBV6-6 to TRBJ1-5; tentatively, D is TRBD1 (5 bases). V was trimmed by 5 bases and J by 10 bases, leaving 12 bases between them. The germline CDR1 and CDR2 sequences are MNHNY and SVGAGI (reference sequence). The CDR3 loop spans 12 amino acids. The CDR3 is CASSDPGDPQHF. The CDR3 DNA reads as TGTGCCAGCAGTGACCCCGGGGACCCCCAGCATTTT.

In its sample, this clone was seen a few times. The chain has TRBV19 and TRBJ1-3, with no clear D. The CDR3 extends over 15 amino acids. CDR1 is LNHDA and CDR2 is SQIVND in the germline V gene (reference sequence). The germline V and J ends were trimmed by 2 bases and 0 bases, with 8 bases remaining between them. The DNA of the CDR3 is TGTGCCAGTAGTATAACTTCGTACTCTGGAAACACCATATATTTT. Encoded protein: CASSITSYSGNTIYF.

V gene TRBV2 combines with J gene TRBJ2-7; D possibly matches TRBD1 or TRBD2 (5 bases each). Germline V CDR1 and CDR2: SNHLY, FYNNEI. The CDR3 has 12 residues. Trimming removed 11 bases from V and 3 bases from J, with 14 bases in between. The chain's CDR3 is CAVRGAVYEQYF. CDR3 sequence (DNA): TGTGCCGTGAGGGGAGCGGTCTACGAGCAGTACTTC.

The chain uses TRBV4-1 and TRBJ1-2; D remains ambiguous. This CDR3 is 14 amino acids long. CDR1 and CDR2 (germline): MGHRA, YSYEKL. Trimming removed 0 bases from V and 5 bases from J, with 10 bases in between. The CDR3 spells CASSQDSRVYGYTF. The CDR3 DNA sequence: TGCGCCAGCAGCCAAGATTCTAGAGTTTATGGCTACACCTTC.

DNA for the CDR3: TGTGCCAGCAGTTACCGGGGACATCAGCCCCAGCATTTT. Amino acid sequence: CASSYRGHQPQHF. The chain carries TRBV6-5 and TRBJ1-5; perhaps TRBD1 as D (5 bases). Germline V lookup: CDR1 MNHEY, CDR2 SVGAGI. V was trimmed by 2 bases and J by 5 bases, leaving 7 bases between them. The CDR3 sequence is 13 residues long.

The V call is TRBV11-2, the J call TRBJ1-1; 10 nucleotides agree with TRBD1. Germline values: CDR1 SGHAT, CDR2 FQNNGV. Unmatched junction bases numbered 9, after V lost 7 bases and J lost 7 bases. The CDR3 has 14 amino acids. This CDR3 reads CASNGRTGGGEAFF. CDR3 coding DNA: TGTGCCAGCAACGGGAGGACAGGGGGTGGTGAAGCTTTCTTT. Full variable domain (outside the CDR3, taken from reference TRBV11-2 and TRBJ1-1): EAGVAQSPRYKIIEKRQSVAFWCNPISGHATLYWYQQILGQGPKLLIQFQNNGVVDDSQLPKDRFSAERLKGVDSTLKIQPAKLEDSAVYLCASNGRTGGGEAFFGQGTRLTVV.

This rearrangement joins TRBV29-1 to TRBJ2-3; D perhaps matches TRBD1 (6 bases). CDR3 length: 13 residues. Between the trimmed V and J ends, which lost 7 bases and 3 bases, there was a span of 14 bases. CDR1 is SQVTM, CDR2 ANQGSEA, per germline. As DNA, the CDR3 is TGCAGCGCCCGGGGCCAGGGGACAGATACGCAGTATTTT. This encodes CSARGQGTDTQYF.

The chain employs TRBV7-7 and TRBJ2-7; the match to TRBD1 covers 8 bases. CDR1 and CDR2 (germline): SSHAT, FNYEAQ (reference sequence). The CDR3 is made up of 14 amino acids. V was clipped by 5 bases and J by 2 bases; unmatched bases: 5. The chain's CDR3 is CASSTGTGTYEQYF. CDR3 DNA sequence: TGTGCCAGCAGCACCGGGACAGGAACCTACGAGCAGTACTTC.

J is TRBJ1-4 and V is TRBV7-8, with D perhaps TRBD1 (5 bases). V gave up 0 bases and J gave up 4 bases, with 9 bases separating them. The CDR3 is 15 amino acids. Germline V lookup: CDR1 SGHVS, CDR2 FQNEAQ. The CDR3 DNA is TGTGCCAGCAGCTTAGCAGGGACCTTTAATGAAAAACTGTTTTTT. It is translated as CASSLAGTFNEKLFF.

V usage is TRBV18 and J usage is TRBJ2-1, with D maybe TRBD1 (5 bases). CDR3 length: 16 amino acids. V lost 3 bases to trimming and J lost 0 bases, with 12 bases between them. Germline loops: CDR1 KGHSH, CDR2 LQKENI. The CDR3 DNA reads TGTGCCAGCTCACCGGGCTCCCAGGGCTCCTACAATGAGCAGTTCTTC. This sequence encodes CASSPGSQGSYNEQFF.

This clone was detected only a few times. This sample includes further DNA sequences coding for the same CDR3. The V call is TRBV6-5, the J call TRBJ1-2; D is ambiguous. The CDR3 extends over 13 amino acids. The germline V and J ends were trimmed by 4 bases and 2 bases, with 8 bases remaining between them. Germline CDR1 and CDR2: MNHEY and SVGAGI. CDR3 nucleotide sequence: TGTGCCAGCAGTTCGGGAGCGAACTATGGCTACACCTTC. It is translated as CASSSGANYGYTF.

The rearrangement joins TRBV10-2 to TRBJ2-7; a weak D match, TRBD1 (5 bases). Germline V gene data show CDR1 as WSHSY and CDR2 as SAAADI. Trimming took 7 bases from V and 2 from J, leaving 9 bases between them. The CDR3 consists of 12 residues. The CDR3, as DNA: TGCGCCAGCACCGACAGAGCCTACGAGCAGTACTTC. Its protein product is CASTDRAYEQYF.

V and J are TRBV7-2 and TRBJ2-1, with 7 bases identical to TRBD2. CDR1 is SGHTA and CDR2 is FQGNSA in the germline V gene. The CDR3 runs 15 residues. The V and J ends lost 5 bases and 7 bases, in that order; junction bases with no gene match: 11. The CDR3 reads CASSPWASGGNEQFF. As DNA, the CDR3 is TGTGCCAGCAGCCCGTGGGCTAGCGGTGGTAATGAGCAGTTCTTC.